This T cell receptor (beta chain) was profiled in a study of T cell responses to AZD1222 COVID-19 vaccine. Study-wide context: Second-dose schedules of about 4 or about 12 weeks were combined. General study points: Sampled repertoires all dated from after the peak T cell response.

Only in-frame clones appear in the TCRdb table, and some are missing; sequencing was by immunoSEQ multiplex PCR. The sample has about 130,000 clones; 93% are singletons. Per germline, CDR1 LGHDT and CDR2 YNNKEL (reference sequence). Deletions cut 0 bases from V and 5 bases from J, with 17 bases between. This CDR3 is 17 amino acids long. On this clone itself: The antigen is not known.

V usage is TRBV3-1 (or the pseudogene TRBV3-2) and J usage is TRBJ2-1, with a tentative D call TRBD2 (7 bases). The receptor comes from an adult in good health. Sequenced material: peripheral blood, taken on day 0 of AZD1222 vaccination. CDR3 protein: CASSQDLGGGRNNEQFF. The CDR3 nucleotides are TGTGCCAGCAGCCAAGATCTTGGGGGGGGGCGAAACAATGAGCAGTTCTTC.